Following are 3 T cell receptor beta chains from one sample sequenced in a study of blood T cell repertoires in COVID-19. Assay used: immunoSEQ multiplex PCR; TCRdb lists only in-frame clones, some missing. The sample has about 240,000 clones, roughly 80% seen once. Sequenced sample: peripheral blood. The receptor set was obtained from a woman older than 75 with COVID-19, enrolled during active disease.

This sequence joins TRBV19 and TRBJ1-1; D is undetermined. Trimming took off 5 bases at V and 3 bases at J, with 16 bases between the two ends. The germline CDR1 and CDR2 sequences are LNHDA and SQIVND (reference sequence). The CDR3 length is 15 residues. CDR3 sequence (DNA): TGTGCCAGTAGTCCCTCGGGAAAAGGGTACACTGAAGCTTTCTTT. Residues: CASSPSGKGYTEAFF.

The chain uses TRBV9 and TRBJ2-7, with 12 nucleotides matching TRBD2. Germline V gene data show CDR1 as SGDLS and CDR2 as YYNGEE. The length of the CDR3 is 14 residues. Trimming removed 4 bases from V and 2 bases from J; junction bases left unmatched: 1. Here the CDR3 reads CASSRTSGTYEQYF. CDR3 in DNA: TGTGCCAGCAGCCGGACTAGCGGGACCTACGAGCAGTACTTC. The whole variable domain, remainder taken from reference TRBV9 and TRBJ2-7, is DSGVTQTPKHLITATGQRVTLRCSPRSGDLSVYWYQQSLDQGLQFLIQYYNGEERAKGNILERFSAQQFPDLHSELNLSSLELGDSALYFCASSRTSGTYEQYFGPGTRLTVT.

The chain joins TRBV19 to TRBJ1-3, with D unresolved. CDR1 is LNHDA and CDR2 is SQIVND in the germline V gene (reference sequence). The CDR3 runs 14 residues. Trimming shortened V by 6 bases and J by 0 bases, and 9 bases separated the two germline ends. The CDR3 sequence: CASRSLRSGNTIYF. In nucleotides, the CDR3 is TGTGCCAGTAGATCCCTACGCTCTGGAAACACCATATATTTT.